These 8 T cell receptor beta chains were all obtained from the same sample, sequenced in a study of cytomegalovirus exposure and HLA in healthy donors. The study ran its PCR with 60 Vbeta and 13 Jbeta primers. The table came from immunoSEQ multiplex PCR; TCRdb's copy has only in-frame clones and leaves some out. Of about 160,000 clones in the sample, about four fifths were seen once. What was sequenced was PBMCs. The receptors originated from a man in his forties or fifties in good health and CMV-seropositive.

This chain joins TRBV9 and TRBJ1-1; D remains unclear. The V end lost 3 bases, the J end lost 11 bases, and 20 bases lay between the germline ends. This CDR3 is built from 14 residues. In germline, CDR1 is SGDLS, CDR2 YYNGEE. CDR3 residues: CASSATTGSRLAFF. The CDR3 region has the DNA TGTGCCAGCAGCGCCACTACCGGGTCAAGGCTTGCTTTCTTT.

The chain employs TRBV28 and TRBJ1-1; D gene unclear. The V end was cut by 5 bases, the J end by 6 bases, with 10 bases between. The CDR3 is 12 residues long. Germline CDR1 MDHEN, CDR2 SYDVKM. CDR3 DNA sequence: TGTGCCAGCAGTGTCACAGCACCTGAAGCTTTCTTT. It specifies CASSVTAPEAFF.

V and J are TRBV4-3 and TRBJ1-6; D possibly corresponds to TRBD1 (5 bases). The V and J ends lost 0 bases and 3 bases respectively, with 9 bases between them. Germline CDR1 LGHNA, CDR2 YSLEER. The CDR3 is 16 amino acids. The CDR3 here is CASSQDQGSYNSPLHF. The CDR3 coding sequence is TGCGCCAGCAGCCAAGACCAGGGCAGCTATAATTCACCCCTCCACTTT.

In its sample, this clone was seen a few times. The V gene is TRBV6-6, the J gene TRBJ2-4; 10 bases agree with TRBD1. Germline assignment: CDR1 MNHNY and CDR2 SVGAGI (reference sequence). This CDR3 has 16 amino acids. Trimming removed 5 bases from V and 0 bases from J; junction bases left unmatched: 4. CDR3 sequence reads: CASSPGQGGAKNIQYF. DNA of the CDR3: TGTGCCAGCAGTCCCGGACAGGGGGGAGCCAAAAACATTCAGTACTTC.

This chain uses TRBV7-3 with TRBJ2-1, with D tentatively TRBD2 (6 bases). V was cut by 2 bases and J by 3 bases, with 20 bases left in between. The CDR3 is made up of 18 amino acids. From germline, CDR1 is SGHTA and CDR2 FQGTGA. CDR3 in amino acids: CASSLLELAKTYYNEQFF. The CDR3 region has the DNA TGTGCCAGCAGCTTACTGGAGCTAGCGAAAACTTACTACAATGAGCAGTTCTTC.

CDR3 bases: TGTGCCAGCAGCCCAGGACGGGACAGGGACTATGGCTACACCTTC. Its protein product is CASSPGRDRDYGYTF. The rearrangement links TRBV7-9 to TRBJ1-2, with 9 bases matching TRBD1. The CDR3 covers 15 residues. Per the germline V gene, CDR1 is SEHNR and CDR2 is FQNEAQ (reference sequence). J gave up 3 bases and V 5 bases, and 7 bases lay outside the gene matches.

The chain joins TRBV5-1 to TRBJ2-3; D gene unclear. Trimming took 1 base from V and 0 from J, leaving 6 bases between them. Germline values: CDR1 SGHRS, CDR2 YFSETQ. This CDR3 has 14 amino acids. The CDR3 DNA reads TGCGCCAGCAGCTTGTTCCATAGCACAGATACGCAGTATTTT. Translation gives CASSLFHSTDTQYF.

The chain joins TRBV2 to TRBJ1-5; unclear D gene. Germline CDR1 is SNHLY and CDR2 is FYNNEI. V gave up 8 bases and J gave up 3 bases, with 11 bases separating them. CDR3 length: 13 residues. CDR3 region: CASSGQLNQPQHF. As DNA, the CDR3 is TGTGCCAGCTCAGGTCAGCTCAATCAGCCCCAGCATTTT.